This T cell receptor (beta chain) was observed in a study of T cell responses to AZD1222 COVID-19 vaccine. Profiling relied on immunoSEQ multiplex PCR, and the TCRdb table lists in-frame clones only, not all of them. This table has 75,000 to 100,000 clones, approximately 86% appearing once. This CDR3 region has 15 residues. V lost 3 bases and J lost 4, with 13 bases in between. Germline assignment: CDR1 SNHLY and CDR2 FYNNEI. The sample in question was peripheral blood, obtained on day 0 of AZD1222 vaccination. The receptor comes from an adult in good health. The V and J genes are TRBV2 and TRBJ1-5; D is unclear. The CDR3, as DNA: TGTGCCAGCAGTGATAACCGCGGAAAGAATCAGCCCCAGCATTTT. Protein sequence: CASSDNRGKNQPQHF. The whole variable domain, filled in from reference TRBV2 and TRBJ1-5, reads EPEVTQTPSHQVTQMGQEVILRCVPISNHLYFYWYRQILGQKVEFLVSFYNNEISEKSEIFDDQFSVERPDGSNFTLKIRSTKLEDSAMYFCASSDNRGKNQPQHFGDGTRLSIL.